This record covers a single TCR beta chain. It lacks a known antigen. Per-nucleotide qualities are absent, and no much larger clonotype sits a single base away. Looking up the germline V gene (reference sequence) yields CDR1 SGHAT and CDR2 FQDESV. Including the terminal cysteine and phenylalanine, the CDR3 comprises 15 residues. Solely the CDR3 DNA is kept, with 45 bases framed from the first base. V is cut back by 4 bases and J by 10 bases, with 8 bases in the junction unmatched. The entire amount of isolated RNA was reverse transcribed using the High Capacity cDNA Reverse Transcription Kit, so the sequenced TCRB transcripts were expressed ones. Naive, central memory and regulatory T cell samples underwent deep immunoSEQ sequencing, averaging about 3.57 million total reads per sample. Sorted cells were lysed in RLT buffer and RNA was extracted with DNase-treated RNeasy Micro or Mini kits, depending on cell number. Each cell subset was processed separately to prevent cross-contamination, with patient and healthy donor samples processed together. Using the immunoSEQ multiplex PCR, TCRB sequences were amplified from cDNA into 87-bp fragments spanning the CDR3 region. The amplicons were sequenced using the Illumina HiSeq platform. On the authors' methods: Synthetic template baselines were used to correct PCR bias computationally, reads within Hamming distance 2 were collapsed together, and singletons that could not be merged were discarded. By aligning reads against IMGT, V, D and J genes, CDR3 length, and insertions or deletions at six rearrangement sites were assigned. Within each subset, clonotype counts were normalized to sorted cell number, after which true diversity and Gini coefficients were computed with the tcR R package. The overlap coefficient, calculated on TCRB nucleotide sequences, was used to measure repertoire sharing. TCRdb provides this immuneACCESS table in a form limited to in-frame rearrangements. Some clones are lacking; in checked studies, under half of them reflect an unresolved V gene, and why the rest are absent is not known. D and trimming were read from the DNA, whereas the V and J calls and clone size are those reported in that table. Present in this sample are some 130,000 clones, approximately 10% of which were seen just once. Of the sample, under 0.9% falls within the top ten clones.

This entry belongs to a study of beta chain features in type 1 diabetes (dated by TCRdb to 2017 to 2018). Context from the whole study: Patients and healthy donors did not differ in mean age, gender distribution, total cell number or subset yield. The study compared TCRB repertoires of sorted circulating CD4+ T cell subsets between recently diagnosed type 1 diabetes patients and matched healthy donors. A total of some 110 million sorted cells were examined across all samples, and a strong correlation was observed between cell number per subset and RNA yield. Naive and central memory subsets were obtained from all 30 or so donors, but regulatory and stem cell-like memory subsets were isolated from only 8 patients and 8 healthy donors. General study outcomes and caveats: Only small numbers of individuals were included in the HLA sub-analyses, which left unresolved whether HLA type had any influence on TCRB rearrangement. Sequencing cDNA rather than genomic DNA could over-represent highly expressing activated cells, although activation and CD3 levels did not differ between groups. Shorter templates might be favored by PCR, yet because patient and control samples were amplified and corrected together, any such skew would affect both groups equally. In all four CD4+ subsets, TCRB CDR3 length was moderately but significantly shorter in type 1 diabetes patients. Fewer insertions and more nucleotide deletions at VDJ recombination sites were observed in patients with type 1 diabetes, implying thymic rearrangement abnormalities. Naive, central memory and regulatory TCRB repertoires appeared more similar among patients than among healthy donors.

From each donor, a single peripheral blood sample of 90 to 150 mL on average was drawn into heparinised tubes. Using a panel that included CD45RO, CCR7, CD25, CD127, CD95 and CD27, naive, central memory, regulatory and stem cell-like memory CD4+ T cells were sorted on a BD FACSAria II. All sorted populations exceeded 95% purity. Right away, PBMCs were isolated by Lymphoprep density gradient centrifugation and were stained directly, with no culture step. Samples were stained and sorted in pairs, with one healthy donor and one patient per experiment, so that batch effects were minimized. The clonotype comes from a man in his thirties or forties with type 1 diabetes. The source material was central memory CD4+ T cells from blood. The rearranged chain carries TRBV11-1 and TRBJ2-1, and 12 bases in between align with TRBD2. The nucleotide sequence is TGTGCCAGCAGCTCTTCTAGCGGGGGGGCTAAGGAGCAGTTCTTC. Translation gives CASSSSSGGAKEQFF. The variable domain in full, with residues beyond the CDR3 obtained from the reference TRBV11-1 and TRBJ2-1 genes, is EAEVAQSPRYKITEKSQAVAFWCDPISGHATLYWYRQILGQGPELLVQFQDESVVDDSQLPKDRFSAERLKGVDSTLKIQPAELGDSAMYLCASSSSSGGAKEQFFGPGTRLTVL.